This T cell receptor (beta chain) emerged from a study of cytomegalovirus exposure and HLA in healthy donors. Study outcomes and limitations: Common viral pathogens seemed to be connected with several of the most significant clusters, according to a later analysis. Data from an earlier analysis indicated that most TCR beta V segments were productive either about 90% or about 30% of the time. Indistinguishable V segments, including TRBV6-2 and TRBV6-3, were excluded.

On this clone itself: Its antigen is as yet unknown.

The CDR3 is 16 amino acids. CDR1 is MNHEY, CDR2 SMNVEV, per germline (reference sequence). V dropped 6 bases and J dropped 3 bases, with 15 bases sitting between them. This PCR relied on a set of 60 Vbeta primers and 13 Jbeta primers. This table comes from immunoSEQ multiplex PCR, and its TCRdb copy is limited to in-frame clones, with some not included. This listing includes about 53,000 clones. The chain employs TRBV27 and TRBJ2-6; perhaps TRBD2 as D (5 bases). This TCR was recovered from a man younger than 35 in good health and CMV-seropositive. Material: PBMCs. CDR3 coding DNA: TGTGCCAGCAGCGCCGGGGTAGCTGGTGGGGCCAACGTCCTGACTTTC. This gives the protein CASSAGVAGGANVLTF. Drawing the rest from reference TRBV27 and TRBJ2-6, the complete variable domain is EAQVTQNPRYLITVTGKKLTVTCSQNMNHEYMSWYRQDPGLGLRQIYYSMNVEVTDKGDVPEGYKVSRKEKRNFPLILESPSPNQTSLYFCASSAGVAGGANVLTFGAGSRLTVL.